This T cell receptor (beta chain) was observed in a study of monozygotic twins with cystic fibrosis. Study background: Approximately 3 micrograms of fragmented DNA underwent roughly 15 PCR cycles for library preparation. Study findings and constraints: Shared CDR3 numbers were not associated with age, concordance or severity. Clonality was generally low (median roughly 0.009), higher in the most severe patients. Unrelated CF individuals shared fewer identical clonotypes than monozygotic CF twins.

Only in-frame clones appear in the TCRdb table, and some are missing; sequencing was by immunoSEQ multiplex PCR. The sample yields approximately 24,000 clones, roughly 89% seen once. This clone was seen just once. Antigen: not known. Trimming took 0 bases from V and 4 from J, leaving 6 bases between them. The germline CDR1 and CDR2 sequences are SQVTM and ANQGSEA. The CDR3 is 12 residues long. The chain employs TRBV29-1 and TRBJ1-2; D is undetermined. Sequencing was performed on blood. This clonotype originated in a woman aged 25 to 45 with cystic fibrosis. DNA of the CDR3: TGCAGCGTTGAAGAGCCCTTCTATGGCTACACCTTC. This encodes CSVEEPFYGYTF.